This T cell receptor (beta chain) originates from a study of STAT5B mutations in CD4+ large granular lymphocyte leukemia. Study results and limitations: Higher CD4+ than CD8+ T-LGLL clonality might reflect small sample size. Patient CD4-sorted repertoires looked more clonal than healthy CD4+ repertoires, even without putative leukemic clones.

Assay used: immunoSEQ multiplex PCR; TCRdb lists only in-frame clones, some missing. The sample carries fewer than 40,000 clones, more than 75% recorded once. Germline lookup yields CDR1 LNHDA and CDR2 SQIVND (reference sequence). The CDR3 covers 12 residues. V was cut by 1 base and J by 7 bases, with 7 bases left in between. About this clone: Its target is not known.

This chain uses TRBV19 with TRBJ1-2; TRBD1 is a possible D gene (5 bases). The receptor was derived from a human donor in good health. The sequenced material came from CD4+ T cells from blood buffy coats. CDR3 in DNA: TGTGCCAGTAGTATAGGTACAGGTGGCTACACCTTC. It is translated as CASSIGTGGYTF.